The present T cell receptor (beta chain) was sequenced within a study of T cells after yellow fever vaccination (dated by TCRdb to between 2018 and 2021). Context from the whole study: The SMART-Seq v4 Ultra Low Input RNA kit was used to prepare libraries from fractions with low cell numbers. To track T-cell clones before and after primary and booster YFV17D yellow fever vaccination, bulk TCR alpha and beta repertoires were sequenced longitudinally. Two healthy male donors, one aged 18 to 30 and one aged 30 to 40 years, made up the cohort. Blood samples were taken at several timepoints before and after primary and secondary immunization, and bulk PBMC replicates and cell subsets were isolated. Here is what the overall study found, with its caveats: Most clones expanded after primary vaccination were re-detected after the booster (just under 97% of CD4 and 88% of CD8), suggesting broad memory maintenance. Because abundant contaminating clonotypes from the bulk population could be contained in FACS-sorted repertoires, computational filtering was required. Compared with the primary T-cell response, the secondary T-cell response was faster but weaker, reaching its peak on day 5 rather than on day 15. Because the study included only two donors, the extent to which the findings can be generalized is limited. A small share of clonotypes was detected in both CD4 and CD8 compartments, with the overlap likely arising from convergent recombination.

Sequencing relied on an Illumina NovaSeq 6000. Synthesis of TCR cDNA relied on 5'RACE template switching, a step that introduced a universal primer site along with unique molecular identifiers. Priming of cDNA synthesis was performed from both the TCR alpha and TCR beta constant segments. Library amplification used two PCR steps, and the second PCR step added sample barcodes and sequencing adapters. Sequencing of libraries was done on Illumina HiSeq 2500 (2x100 bp) or NovaSeq (2x150 bp). Per the authors' processing: Reads were demultiplexed and collapsed into UMI consensus sequences with MIGEC, and V(D)J alignment was performed with MiXCR. Clonotypes responding to the vaccine were identified with edgeR on replicate PBMC samples, with the criteria of FDR below 0.01 and a log2 fold change above 5 up to day 15. Each bulk clonotype received a CD4 or CD8 identity based on whether the sequenced CD4 or CD8 repertoire contained that clonotype at higher abundance. Through fastp at Q25 and MiXCR, TCRdb rebuilt clones from the public reads, retaining in-frame beta chains. Rows with a matching CDR3 protein are joined into one entry that keeps the most common DNA and genes. The V and J calls here are based on TCRdb, not the publication. Within this sample are a few hundred thousand distinct CDR3 sequences, with approximately 4.5% of them counted one time only. The ten top clones hold just under 20% of the sample.

This clonotype was counted many times. Its cognate antigen has yet to be identified. No clone much larger than this one lies a single base away; base qualities are absent. The germline V end is reduced by 6 bases and the J end by 5 bases; junction bases left unmatched: 10. The CDR3 starts with the cysteine, ends with the phenylalanine, and has 14 residues. Left in the record is the CDR3 DNA by itself, 42 bases read in frame from the first base. CDR1 and CDR2, looked up from the germline V gene (reference sequence), are DFQATT and SNEGSKA. Read against the paper, the sample's treatment or condition label means: live attenuated yellow fever vaccine strain. At each blood-draw timepoint, two biological replicates of bulk PBMCs were collected. A standard Ficoll-Paque protocol was used to isolate PBMCs from peripheral blood. TriZol was used to extract RNA from bulk PBMCs, CD4 and CD8 fractions, and dextramer-positive and dextramer-negative fractions.

The receptor comes from a man between 18 and 29 years old who received the YFV17D yellow fever vaccine. Sequenced material: PBMCs, taken 15 days after the yellow fever booster vaccination. This receptor chain uses TRBV20-1 and TRBJ1-2, with 9 bases in between that match TRBD1. The bases are TGCAGTGCAACCCCACAGGGGGCGGGTTATGGCTACACCTTC. This sequence encodes CSATPQGAGYGYTF.